The 32 T cell receptor beta chains given below trace back to one sample, sequenced in a study of cytomegalovirus exposure and HLA in healthy donors. The study ran its PCR with 60 Vbeta and 13 Jbeta primers. Assay used: immunoSEQ multiplex PCR; TCRdb lists only in-frame clones, some missing. The sample yields around 150,000 clones, 77% seen once. The sample comprised PBMCs. These receptor sequences come from a woman aged 25 to 39 in good health and CMV-seronegative.

This clone appeared once. Other DNA variants within this sample encode the same CDR3. The chain links TRBV2 to TRBJ2-7; D unresolved. This CDR3 has 12 amino acids. Trimming removed 6 bases from V and 4 bases from J, with 10 bases in between. Germline lookup yields CDR1 SNHLY and CDR2 FYNNEI. CDR3 coding DNA: TGTGCCAGCAGCCCCACTTCTTACGAGCAGTACTTC. Translating it yields CASSPTSYEQYF.

The chain combines TRBV18 with TRBJ1-2; 8 bases match TRBD1. The germline V gene has CDR1 KGHSH and CDR2 LQKENI. CDR3 length: 16 amino acids. V was pared by 0 bases and J by 4 bases, with 7 bases of the junction left unmatched. The CDR3 sequence is CASSPPWTGQGYGYTF. As DNA, the CDR3 is TGTGCCAGCTCACCACCATGGACAGGACAGGGCTATGGCTACACCTTC.

V usage is TRBV5-1 and J usage is TRBJ2-3; 8 nucleotides match TRBD2. V lost 7 bases, J lost 3 bases, and 10 bases stayed unmatched. Germline V CDR1 and CDR2: SGHRS, YFSETQ. The CDR3 covers 15 residues. The CDR3 region has the DNA TGCGCCAGCCAACCCGGGCTAGCGGGTACAGATACGCAGTATTTT. Translated: CASQPGLAGTDTQYF.

The genes are TRBV9 and TRBJ1-2; 10 positions agree with TRBD1. The length of the CDR3 is 15 residues. With V trimmed by 0 bases and J by 8 bases, 7 bases remained unmatched. Germline V gene lookup returns CDR1 SGDLS and CDR2 YYNGEE. CDR3 nucleotides: TGTGCCAGCAGCGTAGCTGGGGGACAGGGGATCGGCTACACCTTC. It specifies CASSVAGGQGIGYTF.

J is TRBJ2-7 and V is TRBV27, with 8 positions matching TRBD1. V was clipped by 2 bases and J by 4 bases; unmatched bases: 4. This CDR3 region has 14 residues. Looked up from germline, CDR1 is MNHEY and CDR2 is SMNVEV (reference sequence). The CDR3 coding sequence is TGTGCCAGCAGTTTAAGGGACAGGTGGTACGAGCAGTACTTC. Encoded protein: CASSLRDRWYEQYF.

The CDR3: CASSLTSGVYEQYF. Written as DNA, the CDR3 is TGTGCCAGCAGTCTAACTAGCGGGGTCTACGAGCAGTACTTC. The chain links TRBV28 to TRBJ2-7, with 10 bases identical to TRBD2. This CDR3 spans 14 amino acids. CDR1 is MDHEN and CDR2 is SYDVKM in the germline V gene. The V gene end was trimmed by 5 bases and the J gene end by 3 bases; junction bases not matched to a gene: 4.

The V and J genes are TRBV10-3 and TRBJ1-1, with 7 bases identical to TRBD1. The CDR3 sequence is 13 residues long. In germline, CDR1 is ENHRY, CDR2 SYGVKD. After removal of 6 bases from V and 7 bases from J, the junction contained 8 bases not matched to a gene. CDR3 bases: TGTGCCATCAGGGAAAGGGACAGTTTTGAAGCTTTCTTT. It codes for CAIRERDSFEAFF.

V and J are TRBV4-1 and TRBJ2-5, with 8 bases lining up with TRBD1. The tail of the sequence fits TRBJ2-7 better, so the J call may be wrong. CDR3 size: 14 residues. Germline V gene sequence: CDR1 MGHRA, CDR2 YSYEKL. The CDR3 DNA reads as TGCGCCAGCAGCCAAGGGACAGGGTTTTACGAGCAGTACTTC. This translates into CASSQGTGFYEQYF.

The rearrangement uses TRBV10-3 and TRBJ2-1; possibly TRBD2 for D (5 bases). Germline V gene sequence: CDR1 ENHRY, CDR2 SYGVKD. This CDR3 has 14 residues. Trimming cost V 6 bases and J 1 base, with 10 bases left between them. CDR3 protein: CAISGETSYNEQFF. CDR3 coding DNA: TGTGCCATCAGCGGGGAGACTTCCTACAATGAGCAGTTCTTC.

This chain connects TRBV15 to TRBJ1-3; TRBD1 matches at 7 bases. The CDR3 has 16 amino acids. V dropped 0 bases and J dropped 4; count of bases not matched to a gene: 6. Per the germline V gene, CDR1 is LNHNV and CDR2 is YYDKDF (reference sequence). In nucleotides, the CDR3 is TGTGCCACCAGCAGAGATCGACAGGGTACAGGAAACACCATATATTTT. Encoded protein: CATSRDRQGTGNTIYF.

This chain uses TRBV2 with TRBJ1-5, with 7 bases aligning to TRBD1. The V gene end was trimmed by 5 bases and the J gene end by 7 bases; junction bases not matched to a gene: 11. The germline gives CDR1 SNHLY, CDR2 FYNNEI. CDR3 size: 15 residues. The CDR3 coding sequence is TGTGCCAGCAGTCCCGGGGACAGCATACGGCAGCCCCAGCATTTT. This gives the protein CASSPGDSIRQPQHF.

The chain joins TRBV10-2 to TRBJ2-2; 7 bases fit TRBD1. The V and J ends lost 9 bases and 1 base, in that order; junction bases with no gene match: 5. The CDR3 spans 14 residues. Germline V gene lookup returns CDR1 WSHSY and CDR2 SAAADI. CDR3 coding DNA: TGCGCCAGGGCAGGACAGGAGAACACCGGGGAGCTGTTTTTT. It codes for CARAGQENTGELFF.

The chain uses TRBV2 and TRBJ2-1, with D perhaps matching TRBD2 (7 bases). The CDR3 runs 16 residues. V was clipped by 3 bases and J by 4 bases, with 16 bases between them. CDR1 and CDR2 from the germline V gene are SNHLY and FYNNEI. The CDR3 protein is CASSDRRGGSYNEQFF. The CDR3 DNA reads TGTGCCAGCAGTGATCGGAGGGGGGGCTCTTACAATGAGCAGTTCTTC.

This sequence joins TRBV6-1 and TRBJ1-1, with D unresolved. Germline assignment: CDR1 MNHNS and CDR2 SASEGT. The CDR3 spans 13 residues. V shed 10 bases and J shed 1 base, with 13 bases lying between them. CDR3 sequence (DNA): TGTGCCACGGTCTGGGCCCAGAACACTGAAGCTTTCTTT. Translated: CATVWAQNTEAFF.

The gene calls are TRBV2 and TRBJ1-1; D not certain. CDR1 is SNHLY, CDR2 FYNNEI, per germline. The ends were cut back, 3 bases at V and 4 bases at J, with 9 bases in the middle. The CDR3 has 13 residues. CDR3 loop: CASSEEAGTEAFF. CDR3 nucleotides: TGTGCCAGCAGTGAGGAGGCCGGCACTGAAGCTTTCTTT.

The table lists this clone with a few counts. The chain links TRBV9 to TRBJ1-1; possibly TRBD1 for D (5 bases). The germline CDR1 and CDR2 sequences are SGDLS and YYNGEE. The CDR3 spans 13 residues. The V end was cut by 4 bases, the J end by 8 bases, with 15 bases between. CDR3 DNA sequence: TGTGCCAGCAGCCCCCGGGGGGGAGGAGAAGCTTTCTTT. It encodes CASSPRGGGEAFF.

The chain employs TRBV10-3 and TRBJ2-7; tentative D call: TRBD1 (5 bases). Germline assignment: CDR1 ENHRY and CDR2 SYGVKD. The CDR3 covers 13 residues. V gave up 5 bases and J gave up 1 base, with 9 bases separating them. The CDR3 DNA is TGTGCCATCAGTCCGGCAGGGTCCTACGAGCAGTACTTC. This sequence encodes CAISPAGSYEQYF.

The CDR3 DNA follows: TGTGCCAGCAGCCAGGTTGTGGTAGGAGGGTCTGGAAACACCATATATTTT. It yields the protein CASSQVVVGGSGNTIYF. The V call is TRBV7-6, the J call TRBJ1-3; no reliable D call. The germline V and J ends were trimmed by 5 bases and 1 base, with 18 bases remaining between them. Germline CDR1 reads SGHVS; CDR2 reads FNYEAQ. The CDR3 is 17 amino acids. The full variable domain, its missing parts supplied by reference TRBV7-6 and TRBJ1-3, is GAGVSQSPRYKVTKRGQDVALRCDPISGHVSLYWYRQALGQGPEFLTYFNYEAQQDKSGLPNDRFSAERPEGSISTLTIQRTEQRDSAMYRCASSQVVVGGSGNTIYFGEGSWLTVV.

The V and J genes are TRBV18 and TRBJ2-7; the match to TRBD2 covers 11 bases. Trimming at V came to 3 bases and at J to 4 bases, leaving 5 bases not matched to a gene. Germline V CDR1 and CDR2: KGHSH, LQKENI. This CDR3 contains 15 residues. CDR3 DNA sequence: TGTGCCAGCTCACCGGGTAGCGGGGGGGCATACGAGCAGTACTTC. Its translation is CASSPGSGGAYEQYF.

This chain links TRBV15 with TRBJ1-4, with 7 bases matching TRBD1. This CDR3 is 11 amino acids long. Looked up from germline, CDR1 is LNHNV and CDR2 is YYDKDF (reference sequence). Trimming at V came to 8 bases and at J to 13 bases, leaving 7 bases not matched to a gene. For the CDR3, the DNA is TGTGCCACCGGCGGGGACAGAGGACTGTTTTTT. Amino acid sequence: CATGGDRGLFF. The full variable domain, its missing parts supplied by reference TRBV15 and TRBJ1-4, is DAMVIQNPRYQVTQFGKPVTLSCSQTLNHNVMYWYQQKSSQAPKLLFHYYDKDFNNEADTPDNFQSRRPNTSFCFLDIRSPGLGDTAMYLCATGGDRGLFFGSGTQLSVL.

This CDR3 is CASSLHPEELFF. Written as DNA, the CDR3 is TGCGCCAGCAGCTTGCACCCCGAGGAACTGTTTTTT. The genes are TRBV5-1 and TRBJ1-4; the D is unclear. This CDR3 has 12 residues. With 1 base removed from V and 12 bases from J, the gap between germline ends came to 10 bases. The V gene's germline CDR1 is SGHRS and CDR2 YFSETQ.

CDR3 coding DNA: TGTGCCAGCAGTGGGGGCGAACTAGCCAAAAACATTCAGTACTTC. Translating it yields CASSGGELAKNIQYF. The J gene is TRBJ2-4, the V gene TRBV28, with D possibly matching TRBD1 (6 bases). The CDR3 consists of 15 residues. CDR1 is MDHEN, CDR2 SYDVKM, per germline. Trimming shortened V by 5 bases and J by 0 bases, and 11 bases separated the two germline ends. Together with reference TRBV28 and TRBJ2-4, the CDR3 gives the full variable domain: DVKVTQSSRYLVKRTGEKVFLECVQDMDHENMFWYRQDPGLGLRLIYFSYDVKMKEKGDIPEGYSVSREKKERFSLILESASTNQTSMYLCASSGGELAKNIQYFGAGTRLSVL.

The chain links TRBV7-2 to TRBJ2-7, with 9 bases fitting TRBD1. This CDR3 spans 15 amino acids. V lost 1 base, J lost 5 bases, and 6 bases stayed unmatched. The germline CDR1 and CDR2 sequences are SGHTA and FQGNSA. DNA of the CDR3: TGTGCCAGCAGCTTAGGAGGACAGGGGTACAACGAGCAGTACTTC. This translates into CASSLGGQGYNEQYF.

This chain uses TRBV10-3 with TRBJ2-1; D may be TRBD2 (6 bases). This CDR3 has 15 amino acids. Per the germline V gene, CDR1 is ENHRY and CDR2 is SYGVKD. The V end was cut by 2 bases, the J end by 8 bases, with 16 bases between. The CDR3 sequence: CAISEPGLSEDEQFF. CDR3 nucleotides: TGTGCCATCAGTGAGCCGGGACTTTCCGAGGATGAGCAGTTCTTC.

Note on this clone: Its ends do not fully match the called genes, so a read error is possible. The chain carries TRBV7-7 and TRBJ2-7; TRBD1 matches at 7 bases. CDR1 and CDR2 (germline): SSHAT, FNYEAQ (reference sequence). The CDR3 length is 13 residues. CDR3 DNA sequence: TGTGCTAGCAGCTCGACAGGGAGTTACGAGCAGTACTTC. Protein sequence: CASSSTGSYEQYF.

The chain couples TRBV27 to TRBJ2-7, with 9 bases matching TRBD1. V lost 6 bases, J lost 4 bases, and 7 bases stayed unmatched. The CDR3 is 14 residues long. Germline CDR1 reads MNHEY; CDR2 reads SMNVEV (reference sequence). CDR3 in amino acids: CASRRTGVGYEQYF. The DNA for the CDR3 is TGTGCCAGCAGGCGGACAGGGGTAGGTTACGAGCAGTACTTC.

The chain recombines TRBV13 with TRBJ1-3, with D unclear. This CDR3 spans 14 amino acids. The germline CDR1 and CDR2 sequences are PRHDT and FYEKMQ (reference sequence). V lost 6 bases to trimming and J lost 0 bases, with 9 bases between them. The CDR3 bases are TGTGCCAGCAGTTTGACACGCTCTGGAAACACCATATATTTT. This gives the protein CASSLTRSGNTIYF. The whole variable domain, remainder taken from reference TRBV13 and TRBJ1-3, is AAGVIQSPRHLIKEKRETATLKCYPIPRHDTVYWYQQGPGQDPQFLISFYEKMQSDKGSIPDRFSAQQFSDYHSELNMSSLELGDSALYFCASSLTRSGNTIYFGEGSWLTVV.

This chain uses TRBV12-2 with TRBJ1-4; TRBD1 is the table's D call and was not checked against the DNA. TRBV12-2 is an annotated pseudogene. The CDR3 spans 21 residues. CDR3 nucleotides: TGTGCAAGTCGCCCCCCTCGTCAGACAAGAAAAGCCCCCACAACTAATGAAAAACTGTTTTTT. Protein product: CASRPPRQTRKAPTTNEKLFF.

The chain has TRBV7-2 and TRBJ2-5; 8 positions agree with TRBD2. Looked up from germline, CDR1 is SGHTA and CDR2 is FQGNSA. Trimming removed 1 base from V and 5 bases from J; junction bases left unmatched: 9. This CDR3 contains 16 residues. The CDR3 coding sequence is TGTGCCAGCAGCTTAGAGTTTAGCGGGGCCCTCGAGACCCAGTACTTC. Protein product: CASSLEFSGALETQYF.

This clone has just one count. Compared with germline, one end of the junction differs, possibly owing to a read error. The V and J genes are TRBV6-5 and TRBJ1-1; TRBD1 agrees at 9 bases. Germline CDR1 and CDR2: MNHEY and SVGAGI. The CDR3 loop spans 13 amino acids. CDR3: CASSYRTGVETFF. The DNA for the CDR3 is TGTGCCAGCAGTTACCGGACAGGGGTTGAAACTTTCTTT.

The chain links TRBV19 to TRBJ2-6; maybe TRBD1 (5 bases). The CDR3 sequence is 16 residues long. V was pared by 3 bases and J by 4 bases, with 13 bases between. Germline V gene data show CDR1 as LNHDA and CDR2 as SQIVND (reference sequence). CDR3 sequence: CASSILLGQGANVLTF. The DNA of the CDR3 is TGTGCCAGTAGTATCCTCTTGGGGCAGGGGGCCAACGTCCTGACTTTC.

The chain employs TRBV10-3 and TRBJ2-1; 10 nucleotides match TRBD2. This CDR3 is built from 16 residues. Trimming removed 5 bases from V and 7 bases from J; junction bases left unmatched: 11. The germline V gene has CDR1 ENHRY and CDR2 SYGVKD. The CDR3 here is CAISSSQAGGRNEQFF. Written as DNA, the CDR3 is TGTGCCATCAGTAGTTCCCAAGCGGGGGGGCGGAATGAGCAGTTCTTC.